This T cell receptor beta chain was recovered during a study of PD-L1 blockade in urothelial cancer (dated by TCRdb to 2016 to 2017). Looking at the study overall: Every patient began therapy in 2014 and was given atezolizumab 1,200 mg intravenously every 3 weeks. About 90% of the roughly 30 patients were identified as males with urothelial cancer of bladder origin, and a prior smoking history was reported by 18 of 29 patients. In the same patients who had TCR sequencing, pretreatment tumors also underwent whole exome sequencing and RNA sequencing. TCR sequencing covered pretreatment tumor samples and matched, serially collected peripheral blood taken before and after atezolizumab treatment. Progression-free survival longer than 6 months counted as durable clinical benefit, and TCR features were additionally tested against both progression-free and overall survival. A median of around 150,000 T cells and tens of thousands of unique TCRs was obtained from blood samples, and a median clonality of approximately 0.08 was observed. Durable clinical benefit was achieved by nine patients but not by the remaining 20. Patients had an ECOG performance status of 0 or 1 and had received between 0 and 3 prior chemotherapy regimens. Blood samples were analyzed at 3 weeks after treatment start (second dose) and at 6 weeks after treatment start. Pretreatment blood TCR-seq was available for twenty-nine patients, at least one posttreatment blood collection was obtained for around 24 patients, and tumor TCR-seq was available for around 24 patients. The study was an exploratory multi-omic analysis of somatic, immune and clinical correlates of response to PD-L1 blockade with atezolizumab in urothelial cancer. Results and caveats for the whole study, not just this receptor: Patients with durable benefit showed greater expansion of tumor-associated TCR clones in peripheral blood 3 weeks after starting treatment (n ≈ 21, p = 0.022). Improved progression-free and overall survival was associated with having pretreatment peripheral blood TCR clonality below the median. Because of the small sample size (n of about 30) and the many exploratory analyses performed, the results are intended to be regarded as hypothesis-generating.

To estimate absolute template abundance from read counts, synthetic TCR analog templates were spiked into each PCR. TCRbeta CDR3 regions were amplified from genomic DNA with bias-controlled V and J gene primers using the immunoSEQ assay. Sequencing of rearranged TCRbeta segments was done at approximately 20X coverage. The authors' pipeline ran thus. Clustering was used to correct sequencing errors, and CDR3s were annotated against IMGT to assign V, D and J genes. Out-of-frame and stop-codon sequences were excluded, and only productive TCRbeta rearrangements were used in downstream analyses. Clonality was calculated as one minus the Shannon entropy normalized by the log of the number of unique productive sequences. Fisher's exact test with Benjamini-Hochberg correction, using a cutoff of adjusted p below 0.01, was how clones that differed between time points or between blood and tumor were identified. TCRdb limited this immuneACCESS table to in-frame rearrangements with V and J called. A share of clones is missing; checked studies link under half to unresolved V genes, and the rest is unexplained. Clone size and V and J calls were adopted from that table, with D and trimming inferred from the DNA. This sample comprises more than 90,000 clones, roughly 84% of them detected only once. Roughly 2% of the sample comes from the top ten.

On this clone: No cognate antigen has been identified for it. No per-base quality is available; no much larger clone lies one base away.

The time point label, read with the paper, signifies: pretreatment peripheral blood. The cohort included roughly 30 patients with locally advanced or metastatic urothelial carcinoma who were treated at Memorial Sloan Kettering on a trial protocol. Peripheral blood mononuclear cells were collected pretreatment and during treatment, with between 1 and 8 total time points per patient. The Qiagen DNeasy Blood extraction kit was used to purify genomic DNA from total PBMCs and tumor samples. PBMCs were collected pretreatment and during treatment, and were isolated and stored as previously described. The receptor was isolated from a man in his sixties with urothelial cancer. Material: PBMCs, obtained around atezolizumab (anti-PD-L1) treatment.

The CDR3 protein is CASSYLGTGYGIQYF. The DNA is as follows: TGTGCCAGCAGTTACTTAGGGACAGGGTACGGCATTCAGTACTTC. The chain uses TRBV6-5 and TRBJ2-4; 9 bases in the middle match TRBD1. The CDR1 and CDR2 encoded by the germline V gene are MNHEY and SVGAGI. Trimmed from V: 1 base; trimmed from J: 9 bases; junction bases lacking a gene match: 7. Including cysteine and phenylalanine, the CDR3 has 15 amino acids. Left in the record is the CDR3 DNA by itself, 45 bases read in frame from the first base.